This T cell receptor (beta chain) was sequenced during a study of T cells in Graves' hyperthyroidism and ophthalmopathy. Study-wide points: Ophthalmopathy cases were set apart from stable hyperthyroidism by a 13 V-J model. Model-based prediction identified ophthalmopathy a median around 6.5 months prior to its onset. Most expanded thyroid clonotypes above 0.001 also appeared in blood.

The hyperthyroidism was newly diagnosed and had lasted under 2 months; the patients were aged 18 to 65. The table lists this clonotype with many counts. Its target is not known. TCR beta CDR3 regions were amplified from RNA transcripts. A set of HTBI primers served as the primers for a first-round RT-PCR of the TCR CDR3. TCRdb analysed the multiplex PCR reads with MiXCR anew, one entry per CDR3 protein. The repertoire holds 400,000 to 600,000 distinct CDR3 sequences, with less than 25% as singletons. The CDR3 runs to 16 residues. V lost 4 bases to trimming and J lost 5 bases; unmatched junction nucleotides: 7.

This sequence was found in a man between 18 and 29 years old with Graves' hyperthyroidism. The chain recombines TRBV12-3 or TRBV12-4 with TRBJ2-2; 10 positions agree with TRBD2. Sequenced input: blood. CDR3 residues: CASSSTGTSATGELFF. The DNA of the CDR3 is TGTGCCAGCAGTTCTACCGGGACTAGCGCGACCGGGGAGCTGTTTTTT.